The 9 T cell receptor beta chains reported below all come from one sample, sequenced in a study of blood T cell repertoires in COVID-19. Assay: immunoSEQ multiplex PCR; the TCRdb copy retains only in-frame clones and omits some. Found here are over 45,000 clones, around 76% of them singletons; the top ten hold around 20%. Sequenced sample: peripheral blood. These receptors all come from a man between 50 and 59 years old with active or convalescent COVID-19.

The chain joins TRBV6-1 to TRBJ2-5, with a tentative D call TRBD2 (5 bases). Trimming left V 0 bases short and J 7 bases short, with 12 bases between. This CDR3 has 14 residues. CDR1 MNHNS and CDR2 SASEGT come from the germline V gene. This chain's CDR3 is CASSEAEGLGTQYF. The CDR3 nucleotides are TGTGCCAGCAGTGAAGCCGAGGGATTGGGGACCCAGTACTTC.

This sequence joins TRBV4-1 and TRBJ2-2; D might be TRBD1 (6 bases). Between the trimmed V and J ends, which lost 4 bases and 5 bases, there was a span of 14 bases. Germline CDR1 and CDR2: MGHRA and YSYEKL. The CDR3 totals 15 residues. The CDR3 DNA sequence: TGCGCCAGCAGCCTCCATCCTACAGGGACCGGGGAGCTGTTTTTT. Translation gives CASSLHPTGTGELFF.

The chain couples TRBV19 to TRBJ2-1; 9 bases line up with TRBD1. This CDR3 has 16 residues. The V gene's germline CDR1 is LNHDA and CDR2 SQIVND (reference sequence). The V segment lost 4 bases and the J segment 10 bases; nucleotides outside the gene matches: 14. This CDR3 is CASSRTGVAVRGEQFF. In nucleotides, the CDR3 is TGTGCCAGTAGTAGGACAGGGGTCGCGGTGAGGGGAGAGCAGTTCTTC.

This clone was counted only a few times. The J gene is TRBJ2-1, the V gene TRBV5-1; 13 bases agree with TRBD2. Germline CDR1 SGHRS, CDR2 YFSETQ. V trimming: 3 bases; J trimming: 10 bases; junction bases outside the gene matches: 7. This CDR3 is 15 amino acids long. CDR3 region: CASSSTSGRREEQFF. For the CDR3, the DNA is TGCGCCAGCAGCTCGACTAGCGGGAGGAGGGAAGAGCAGTTCTTC.

This chain connects TRBV29-1 to TRBJ1-1; a weak D match, TRBD1 (5 bases). CDR1 and CDR2 from the germline V gene are SQVTM and ANQGSEA. CDR3 length: 11 residues. CDR3 DNA: TGCAGTGGTATAACGGGGGGTAAGGCTTTCTTT. As protein: CSGITGGKAFF.

The chain joins TRBV21-1 to TRBJ1-3; the table's D call of TRBD1 was not tested on the DNA. TRBV21-1 corresponds to a pseudogene. The CDR3 contains 20 residues. Written as DNA, the CDR3 is TGTGCCAGCAGATCGGATAACCGGGACAAGGATCCCGATTCTGGAAACACCATATATTTT. Translation gives CASRSDNRDKDPDSGNTIYF.

This sequence joins TRBV6-5 and TRBJ2-7; 8 nucleotides align to TRBD1. The CDR3 length is 13 residues. Trimming removed 10 bases from V and 5 bases from J; junction bases left unmatched: 10. The germline gives CDR1 MNHEY, CDR2 SVGAGI. Here the CDR3 reads CATTQGAQNEQYF. The CDR3 bases are TGTGCCACCACCCAGGGGGCGCAGAACGAGCAGTACTTC.

CDR3 loop: CASSLRSSYEQYF. Written as DNA, the CDR3 is TGTGCCAGCAGTTTGCGGTCTTCCTACGAGCAGTACTTC. The chain carries TRBV12-3 or TRBV12-4 and TRBJ2-7; D is unresolved. The CDR3 consists of 13 residues. V lost 3 bases to trimming and J lost 1 base, with 7 bases between them.

As DNA, the CDR3 is TGTGCCAGCAGCTTTAGCGGGGGGCCCTTTAATGAGCAGTTCTTC. It specifies CASSFSGGPFNEQFF. The chain recombines TRBV11-2 with TRBJ2-1; 10 nucleotides agree with TRBD2. Trimming removed 3 bases from V and 7 bases from J; junction bases left unmatched: 6. The germline V gene has CDR1 SGHAT and CDR2 FQNNGV. This CDR3 is 15 amino acids long.